The 22 T cell receptor beta chains below were found in one sample sequenced in a study of OX40 agonist ivuxolimab in advanced cancers. Library preparation used the immunoSEQ multiplex PCR assay. TCRdb retrieved this table from immuneACCESS and kept in-frame rearrangements only. Not all clones are present; in checked studies, unresolved V genes account for under half, and no reason is known for the remainder. Counted in this sample were under 80,000 clones; approximately 85% of them appeared once. The top ten clonotypes cover approximately 0.5% of the sample. The source was CD4+ or CD8+ T cells sorted from blood, collected in a trial of the OX40 agonist ivuxolimab. These receptor sequences come from an adult with an advanced solid tumor such as melanoma, head and neck, liver or kidney cancer.

This chain connects TRBV6-6 to TRBJ2-7; D not certain. The V end lost 4 bases, the J end lost 1 base, and 11 bases lay between the germline ends. CDR1 and CDR2 from the germline V gene are MNHNY and SVGAGI (reference sequence). CDR3 length equals 14 residues. The CDR3 DNA follows: TGTGCCAGCAGTTCGCCGCGCGTGTCCTACGAGCAGTACTTC. Its translation: CASSSPRVSYEQYF.

This clone was detected only a few times. This rearrangement joins TRBV15 to TRBJ2-1; no firm D call. Germline V gene lookup returns CDR1 LNHNV and CDR2 YYDKDF (reference sequence). V lost 0 bases to trimming and J lost 4 bases, with 16 bases between them. The CDR3 sequence is 17 residues long. CDR3 sequence (DNA): TGTGCCACCAGCAGAGATGAATTTGTTGCGAGTTACAATGAGCAGTTCTTC. Protein: CATSRDEFVASYNEQFF.

The chain carries TRBV7-9 and TRBJ2-1; 9 bases match TRBD1. With V trimmed by 5 bases and J by 7 bases, 9 bases remained unmatched. The germline gives CDR1 SEHNR, CDR2 FQNEAQ (reference sequence). The CDR3 contains 15 residues. CDR3 amino acids: CASSRVGQGKNEQFF. The CDR3 DNA reads as TGTGCCAGCAGCCGGGTGGGACAGGGTAAGAATGAGCAGTTCTTC.

This clone was detected only once. This chain joins TRBV10-3 and TRBJ1-1; 8 bases line up with TRBD1. The CDR3 contains 14 residues. Germline V gives CDR1 ENHRY, CDR2 SYGVKD. After removal of 6 bases from V and 5 bases from J, the junction contained 8 bases not matched to a gene. CDR3: CAISDMDRETEAFF. CDR3 nucleotide sequence: TGTGCCATCAGCGACATGGACAGGGAGACTGAAGCTTTCTTT.

The J gene is TRBJ1-2, the V gene TRBV7-2; D gene uncertain. Per germline, CDR1 SGHTA and CDR2 FQGNSA. The ends were cut back, 4 bases at V and 2 bases at J, with 8 bases in the middle. The CDR3 contains 13 residues. The CDR3 DNA sequence: TGTGCCAGCAGCTCTTGGCAAAACTATGGCTACACCTTC. As protein: CASSSWQNYGYTF.

The chain employs TRBV11-3 and TRBJ2-7; weak D call: TRBD2 (6 bases). The CDR3 length is 15 residues. Between the trimmed V and J ends, which lost 2 bases and 3 bases, there was a span of 14 bases. CDR1 is SGHNT and CDR2 is YENEEA in the germline V gene. Here the CDR3 reads CASSLQGLADYEQYF. The CDR3 DNA reads TGTGCCAGCAGCTTACAGGGATTAGCGGACTACGAGCAGTACTTC. Supplemented by reference TRBV11-3 and TRBJ2-7, the full variable domain reads EAGVVQSPRYKIIEKKQPVAFWCNPISGHNTLYWYLQNLGQGPELLIRYENEEAVDDSQLPKDRFSAERLKGVDSTLKIQPAELGDSAVYLCASSLQGLADYEQYFGPGTRLTVT.

The chain links TRBV5-1 to TRBJ2-3, with a tentative D call TRBD2 (5 bases). V was pared by 4 bases and J by 2 bases, with 14 bases between. CDR1 and CDR2 (germline): SGHRS, YFSETQ. The CDR3 is made up of 15 amino acids. CDR3 region: CASSVLEATTDTQYF. The CDR3 DNA sequence: TGCGCCAGCAGCGTACTAGAGGCCACCACAGATACGCAGTATTTT.

The gene calls are TRBV28 and TRBJ2-2; D may be TRBD1 or TRBD2 (5 bases each). The V gene lost 9 bases and the J gene lost 2 bases, with 13 bases spanning the gap. This CDR3 has 14 residues. CDR1 and CDR2 (germline): MDHEN, SYDVKM. The CDR3 loop reads CASTRGRNTGELFF. DNA for the CDR3: TGTGCCAGTACTAGGGGCCGTAACACCGGGGAGCTGTTTTTT.

The rearrangement uses TRBV2 and TRBJ1-5; TRBD1 is a possible D gene (6 bases). The CDR3 runs to 13 residues. The ends were cut back, 6 bases at V and 4 bases at J, with 10 bases in the middle. In germline, CDR1 is SNHLY, CDR2 FYNNEI. The CDR3 sequence: CASRAGANQPQHF. CDR3 coding DNA: TGTGCCAGCAGGGCAGGGGCTAATCAGCCCCAGCATTTT.

The chain employs TRBV7-2 and TRBJ2-7; D call uncertain. The V and J ends lost 5 bases and 7 bases respectively, with 24 bases between them. CDR1 SGHTA and CDR2 FQGNSA come from the germline V gene. The CDR3 is 16 amino acids. CDR3 amino acids: CASSPLVQTSASEQYF. Written as DNA, the CDR3 is TGTGCCAGCAGCCCACTGGTCCAGACTTCTGCGTCTGAGCAGTACTTC.

J is TRBJ2-5 and V is TRBV28, with a weak D call TRBD1 (5 bases). Germline V gene data show CDR1 as MDHEN and CDR2 as SYDVKM. The CDR3 is 11 residues long. Trimming pared 8 bases from V and 2 bases from J, leaving 6 bases between. The CDR3 region is CASGAQETQYF. The CDR3 coding sequence is TGTGCCAGCGGGGCTCAAGAGACCCAGTACTTC.

The chain has TRBV5-1 and TRBJ2-1; 7 bases line up with TRBD2. The V and J ends lost 4 bases and 0 bases, in that order; junction bases with no gene match: 10. The germline gives CDR1 SGHRS, CDR2 YFSETQ. The CDR3 sequence is 17 residues long. The CDR3 region has the DNA TGCGCCAGCAGCCTCGAGGGAGCGGGGAGCTCCTACAATGAGCAGTTCTTC. Protein sequence: CASSLEGAGSSYNEQFF.

V is TRBV6-9 and J is TRBJ1-5; the D is unclear. The CDR3 totals 15 residues. In germline, CDR1 is MNHGY, CDR2 SVAAGI. V was trimmed by 5 bases and J by 6 bases, leaving 17 bases between them. In DNA form, the CDR3 reads TGTGCCAGCAGTCCCCCGTCCAGGTTAGGTCAGCCCCAGCATTTT. Translated, it gives CASSPPSRLGQPQHF.

This clone has a single count. J is TRBJ1-1 and V is TRBV6-4; possibly TRBD1 for D (5 bases). Trimming pared 1 base from V and 5 bases from J, leaving 8 bases between. Germline V gene sequence: CDR1 MRHNA, CDR2 SNTAGT. There are 13 residues in the CDR3. CDR3 residues: CASSDYGGTEAFF. Here the CDR3 DNA reads TGTGCCAGCAGTGACTACGGGGGAACTGAAGCTTTCTTT.

The gene calls are TRBV19 and TRBJ2-5, with a tentative D call TRBD1 (5 bases). Germline V lookup: CDR1 LNHDA, CDR2 SQIVND (reference sequence). V gave up 0 bases and J gave up 5 bases, with 7 bases separating them. The CDR3 loop spans 13 amino acids. In DNA form, the CDR3 reads TGTGCCAGTAGTATAGATGCAGGGGAGACCCAGTACTTC. This translates into CASSIDAGETQYF.

The chain joins TRBV6-1 to TRBJ1-3, with 9 bases fitting TRBD1. The J segment lost 4 bases and the V segment lost 10 bases, leaving 8 bases of the junction unmatched. Germline V gives CDR1 MNHNS, CDR2 SASEGT. The CDR3 contains 14 residues. CDR3 DNA: TGTGCCACCCCGGGACAGGGAGGGGGAAACACCATATATTTT. Its protein is CATPGQGGGNTIYF.

The chain uses TRBV5-1 and TRBJ2-5; 8 bases map to TRBD2. This CDR3 is built from 15 residues. V trimming: 4 bases; J trimming: 1 base; junction bases outside the gene matches: 6. In germline, CDR1 is SGHRS, CDR2 YFSETQ. The CDR3 DNA is TGCGCCAGCAGCCTTGCTACTAGCGGCCAAGAGACCCAGTACTTC. Translated: CASSLATSGQETQYF. The full variable domain, completed using reference TRBV5-1 and TRBJ2-5, is KAGVTQTPRYLIKTRGQQVTLSCSPISGHRSVSWYQQTPGQGLQFLFEYFSETQRNKGNFPGRFSGRQFSNSRSEMNVSTLELGDSALYLCASSLATSGQETQYFGPGTRLLVL.

This clone was detected a few times. The chain couples TRBV5-5 to TRBJ2-3; TRBD2 aligns across 9 bases. This CDR3 comprises 16 residues. J gave up 0 bases and V 4 bases, and 6 bases lay outside the gene matches. In germline, CDR1 is SGHKS, CDR2 YYEKEE (reference sequence). The DNA of the CDR3 is TGTGCCAGCAGCCCTAGCGGGGTGGGGAGCACAGATACGCAGTATTTT. This sequence encodes CASSPSGVGSTDTQYF.

The genes are TRBV18 and TRBJ1-6; TRBD1 is a possible D gene (6 bases). The ends were cut back, 4 bases at V and 8 bases at J, with 15 bases in the middle. Germline CDR1 is KGHSH and CDR2 is LQKENI. The CDR3 length is 15 residues. In DNA, the CDR3 is TGTGCCAGCTCACTAAGCGGGGGGGCGGATTCACCCCTCCACTTT. It is translated as CASSLSGGADSPLHF.

The chain joins TRBV9 to TRBJ1-5; 9 bases match TRBD1. Germline CDR1 is SGDLS and CDR2 is YYNGEE. Trimming took 4 bases from V and 3 from J; bases not matched to a gene: 5. This CDR3 comprises 15 residues. In DNA form, the CDR3 reads TGTGCCAGCAGCAGGGGACAGGGCGCCAATCAGCCCCAGCATTTT. It specifies CASSRGQGANQPQHF.

V and J are TRBV15 and TRBJ1-5, with D possibly being TRBD1 (5 bases). The germline V and J ends were trimmed by 3 bases and 2 bases, with 17 bases remaining between them. The CDR3 totals 17 residues. CDR1 and CDR2 from the germline V gene are LNHNV and YYDKDF (reference sequence). CDR3 sequence (DNA): TGTGCCACCAGCAGGGGGCGAGGGGAGAACGGCAATCAGCCCCAGCATTTT. It specifies CATSRGRGENGNQPQHF.

This clone was seen just once. The genes are TRBV28 and TRBJ1-2; D is ambiguous. V lost 6 bases and J lost 0, with 8 bases in between. Per germline, CDR1 MDHEN and CDR2 SYDVKM. The CDR3 is made up of 13 amino acids. CDR3 DNA: TGTGCCAGCAGAATTACCGCTAACTATGGCTACACCTTC. Its protein is CASRITANYGYTF.